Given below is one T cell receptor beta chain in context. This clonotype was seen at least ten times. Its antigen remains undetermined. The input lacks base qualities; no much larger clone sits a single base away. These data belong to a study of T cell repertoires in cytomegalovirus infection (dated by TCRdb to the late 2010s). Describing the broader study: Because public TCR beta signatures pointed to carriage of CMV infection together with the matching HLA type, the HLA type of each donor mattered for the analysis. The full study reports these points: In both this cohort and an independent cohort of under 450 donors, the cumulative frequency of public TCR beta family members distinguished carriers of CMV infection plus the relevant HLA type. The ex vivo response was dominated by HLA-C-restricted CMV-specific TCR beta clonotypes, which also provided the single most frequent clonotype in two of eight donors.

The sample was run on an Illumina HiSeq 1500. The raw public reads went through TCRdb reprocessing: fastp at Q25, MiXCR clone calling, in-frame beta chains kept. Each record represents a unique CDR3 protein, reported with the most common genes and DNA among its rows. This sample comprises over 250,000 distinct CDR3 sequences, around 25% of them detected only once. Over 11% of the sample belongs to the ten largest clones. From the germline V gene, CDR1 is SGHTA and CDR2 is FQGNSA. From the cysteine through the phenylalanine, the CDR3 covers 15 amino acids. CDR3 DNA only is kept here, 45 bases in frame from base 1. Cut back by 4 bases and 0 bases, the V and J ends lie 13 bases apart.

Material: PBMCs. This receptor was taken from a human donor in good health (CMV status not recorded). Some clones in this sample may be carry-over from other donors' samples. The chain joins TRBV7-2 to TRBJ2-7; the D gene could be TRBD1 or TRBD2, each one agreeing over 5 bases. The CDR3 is CASSWGPSVSYEQYF. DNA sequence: TGTGCCAGCAGCTGGGGACCGTCGGTCTCCTACGAGCAGTACTTC.